These 5 T cell receptor beta chains were sequenced from one sample in a study of T cell repertoires in ileal Crohn's disease. Only in-frame clones appear in the TCRdb table, and some are missing; sequencing was by immunoSEQ multiplex PCR. The table shows approximately 6,800 clones, with roughly 74% occurring only once. Input material: ileal tissue. These receptors originate from an adult with Crohn's disease.

This rearrangement joins TRBV5-1 to TRBJ1-6, with 9 bases fitting TRBD1. This CDR3 contains 17 residues. The J segment lost 6 bases and the V segment lost 6 bases, leaving 13 bases of the junction unmatched. Per germline, CDR1 SGHRS and CDR2 YFSETQ. CDR3: CASTPGQGIFGNSPLHF. Written as DNA, the CDR3 is TGCGCCAGCACCCCGGGACAGGGAATATTCGGTAATTCACCCCTCCACTTT.

This rearrangement joins TRBV7-6 to TRBJ1-5; no clear D gene. CDR1 SGHVS and CDR2 FNYEAQ come from the germline V gene. Deletions cut 1 base from V and 6 bases from J, with 13 bases between. The CDR3 contains 15 residues. CDR3 DNA sequence: TGTGCCAGCAGCTTAGAGGAGGGAAGCGGTCAGCCCCAGCATTTT. As protein: CASSLEEGSGQPQHF.

The chain combines TRBV7-2 with TRBJ1-2; 9 bases map to TRBD1. V shed 1 base and J 4 bases; nucleotides not matched to a gene: 13. CDR3 size: 18 residues. Germline CDR1 reads SGHTA; CDR2 reads FQGNSA. The DNA of the CDR3 is TGTGCCAGCAGCTTAGACCGGGGACAGGGACTGACTGGCTATGGCTACACCTTC. Its translation is CASSLDRGQGLTGYGYTF.

V is TRBV6-1 and J is TRBJ1-5; a weak D match, TRBD1 (5 bases). With 2 bases removed from V and 6 bases from J, the gap between germline ends came to 11 bases. The CDR3 totals 14 residues. The V gene's germline CDR1 is MNHNS and CDR2 SASEGT. CDR3 sequence (DNA): TGTGCCAGCAGTGAATCCGGGGGAAGTCAGCCCCAGCATTTT. This translates into CASSESGGSQPQHF.

This clone has only a few counts. The chain has TRBV4-3 and TRBJ2-7, with TRBD1 as a possible D gene (5 bases). CDR1 is LGHNA, CDR2 YSLEER, per germline. The CDR3 consists of 15 residues. Trimming left V 0 bases short and J 3 bases short, with 12 bases between. CDR3 coding DNA: TGCGCCAGCAGCCAAGATATTGCAGGGTACTACGAGCAGTACTTC. Encoded protein: CASSQDIAGYYEQYF.